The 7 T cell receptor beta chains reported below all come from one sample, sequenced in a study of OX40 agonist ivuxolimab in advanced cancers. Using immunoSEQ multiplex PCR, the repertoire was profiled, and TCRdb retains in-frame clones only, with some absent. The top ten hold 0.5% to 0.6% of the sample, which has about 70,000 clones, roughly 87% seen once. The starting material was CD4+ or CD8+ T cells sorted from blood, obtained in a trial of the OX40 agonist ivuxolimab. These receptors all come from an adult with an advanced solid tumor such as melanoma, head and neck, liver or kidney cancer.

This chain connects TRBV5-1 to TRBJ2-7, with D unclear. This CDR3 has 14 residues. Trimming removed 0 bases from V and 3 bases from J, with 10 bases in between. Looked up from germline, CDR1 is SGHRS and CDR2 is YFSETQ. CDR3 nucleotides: TGCGCCAGCAGCTTGGTTTCACGGCTCTACGAGCAGTACTTC. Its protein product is CASSLVSRLYEQYF.

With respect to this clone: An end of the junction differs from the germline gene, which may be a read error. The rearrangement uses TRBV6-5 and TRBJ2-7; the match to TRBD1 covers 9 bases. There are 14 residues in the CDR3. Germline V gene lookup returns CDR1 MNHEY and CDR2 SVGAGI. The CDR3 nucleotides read TGTGCCATCAGTCGGACAGGGGAGGCCTACGAGCAGTACTTC. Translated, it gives CAISRTGEAYEQYF.

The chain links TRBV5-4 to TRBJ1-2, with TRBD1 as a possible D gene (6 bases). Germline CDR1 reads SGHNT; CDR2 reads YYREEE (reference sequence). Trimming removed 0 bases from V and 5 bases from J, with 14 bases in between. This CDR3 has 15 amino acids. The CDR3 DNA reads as TGTGCCAGCAGCTTGGTAGGGGGGGTTGCATATGGCTACACCTTC. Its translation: CASSLVGGVAYGYTF.

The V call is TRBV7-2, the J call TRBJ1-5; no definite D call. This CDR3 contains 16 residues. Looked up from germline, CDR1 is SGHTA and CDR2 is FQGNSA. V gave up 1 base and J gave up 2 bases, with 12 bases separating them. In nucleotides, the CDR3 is TGTGCCAGCAGCTTAGAAGGGAGTATGGGCAATCAGCCCCAGCATTTT. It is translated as CASSLEGSMGNQPQHF.

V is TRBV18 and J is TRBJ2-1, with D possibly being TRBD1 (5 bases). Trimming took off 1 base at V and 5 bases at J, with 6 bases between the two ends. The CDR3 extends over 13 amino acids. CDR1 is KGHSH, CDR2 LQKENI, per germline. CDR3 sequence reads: CASSPQQDNEQFF. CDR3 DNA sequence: TGTGCCAGCTCACCACAACAGGACAATGAGCAGTTCTTC.

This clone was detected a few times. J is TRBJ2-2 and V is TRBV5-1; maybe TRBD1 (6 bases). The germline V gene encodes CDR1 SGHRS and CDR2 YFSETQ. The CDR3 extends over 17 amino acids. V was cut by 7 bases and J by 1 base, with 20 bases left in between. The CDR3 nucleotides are TGCGCCAGCCGTCCGCAGGGGTTCCTGGTGAACACCGGGGAGCTGTTTTTT. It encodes CASRPQGFLVNTGELFF. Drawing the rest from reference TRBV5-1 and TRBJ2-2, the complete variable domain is KAGVTQTPRYLIKTRGQQVTLSCSPISGHRSVSWYQQTPGQGLQFLFEYFSETQRNKGNFPGRFSGRQFSNSRSEMNVSTLELGDSALYLCASRPQGFLVNTGELFFGEGSRLTVL.

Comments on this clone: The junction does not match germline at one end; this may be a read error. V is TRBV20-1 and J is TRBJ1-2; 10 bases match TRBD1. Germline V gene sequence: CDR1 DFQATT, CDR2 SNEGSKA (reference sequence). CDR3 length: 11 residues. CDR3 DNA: TGCAGTGCACTCCGGGACAGGGGTATCTACTTC. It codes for CSALRDRGIYF.